The rows below give T cell receptor beta chains drawn from one sample of a study of blood T cell repertoires in COVID-19. Some clones are missing from TCRdb's copy, which holds only in-frame ones; the method was immunoSEQ multiplex PCR. The sample comprises some 340,000 clones, more than 85% of which are singletons, and about 4% rests with the top ten. Sequencing input: PBMCs or T cells enriched from blood (not recorded which). These receptor sequences come from a woman younger than 45 who had been exposed to COVID-19. The CDR3 runs from the conserved cysteine through the conserved F or W. The order of the fields is V gene, D gene, J gene, clone size, CDR3 protein, CDR3 DNA. D genes are given only for firm matches. A clone size is listed for some rows: how often the clone was seen (once, few, many), or a class if it is expanded.

v_gene: TRBV7-9; d_gene: .; j_gene: TRBJ2-3; abundance: .; CDR3aa: CASSVQGRNTDTQYF; CDR3nt: TGTGCCAGCAGCGTACAGGGGAGGAACACAGATACGCAGTATTTT
v_gene: TRBV18; d_gene: .; j_gene: TRBJ1-1; abundance: few; CDR3aa: CASSPRGPGSVGTEAFF; CDR3nt: TGTGCCAGCTCACCACGGGGCCCAGGGTCGGTGGGCACTGAAGCTTTCTTT
v_gene: TRBV7-2; d_gene: .; j_gene: TRBJ2-1; abundance: .; CDR3aa: CASSLARLSSYNEQFF; CDR3nt: TGTGCCAGCAGCTTAGCCAGATTAAGCTCCTACAATGAGCAGTTCTTC
v_gene: TRBV27; d_gene: .; j_gene: TRBJ1-2; abundance: .; CDR3aa: CASSFQGRGYTF; CDR3nt: TGTGCCAGCAGTTTCCAGGGTCGTGGCTACACCTTC
v_gene: TRBV5-1; d_gene: .; j_gene: TRBJ1-1; abundance: .; CDR3aa: CASSLESGKGAFF; CDR3nt: TGCGCCAGCAGCTTGGAGTCGGGGAAGGGAGCTTTCTTT
v_gene: TRBV20-1; d_gene: .; j_gene: TRBJ2-5; abundance: .; CDR3aa: CSASRRGQETQYF; CDR3nt: TGCAGTGCTAGTCGCAGGGGTCAAGAGACCCAGTACTTC
v_gene: TRBV5-6; d_gene: .; j_gene: TRBJ2-1; abundance: .; CDR3aa: CASSSVTGKEYNEQFF; CDR3nt: TGTGCCAGCAGCTCCGTGACCGGGAAGGAGTACAATGAGCAGTTCTTC
v_gene: TRBV5-5; d_gene: .; j_gene: TRBJ2-2; abundance: .; CDR3aa: CASSSRGGDYVELFF; CDR3nt: TGTGCCAGCAGCTCCCGCGGAGGGGATTACGTCGAGCTGTTTTTT
v_gene: TRBV6-5; d_gene: TRBD1; j_gene: TRBJ1-2; abundance: .; CDR3aa: CASGRTGNYGYTF; CDR3nt: TGTGCCAGCGGTCGGACAGGCAATTATGGCTACACCTTC
v_gene: TRBV19; d_gene: TRBD1; j_gene: TRBJ1-5; abundance: .; CDR3aa: CASSIFDRAGQPQHF; CDR3nt: TGTGCCAGTAGTATTTTCGACAGGGCGGGCCAGCCCCAGCATTTT
v_gene: TRBV4-2; d_gene: TRBD2; j_gene: TRBJ2-2; abundance: .; CDR3aa: CASSPLAGSTGELFF; CDR3nt: TGTGCCAGCAGCCCTCTAGCGGGGTCAACCGGGGAGCTGTTTTTT
v_gene: TRBV5-5; d_gene: .; j_gene: TRBJ2-2; abundance: .; CDR3aa: CASSVQTSGGELFF; CDR3nt: TGTGCCAGCAGCGTGCAGACTTCTGGGGGGGAGCTGTTTTTT
v_gene: TRBV5-1; d_gene: .; j_gene: TRBJ2-7; abundance: .; CDR3aa: CASSRPDSTYEQYF; CDR3nt: TGCGCCAGCAGCCGCCCAGACAGTACCTACGAGCAGTACTTC
v_gene: TRBV7-6; d_gene: .; j_gene: TRBJ2-5; abundance: .; CDR3aa: CASSPGKETQYF; CDR3nt: TGTGCCAGCAGCCCGGGGAAAGAGACCCAGTACTTC
v_gene: TRBV5-4; d_gene: TRBD1; j_gene: TRBJ2-3; abundance: .; CDR3aa: CASSLGGTGYQDTQYF; CDR3nt: TGTGCCAGCAGCTTGGGAGGGACAGGGTATCAAGATACGCAGTATTTT
v_gene: TRBV6-5; d_gene: .; j_gene: TRBJ1-2; abundance: .; CDR3aa: CASSYSDSSGYTF; CDR3nt: TGTGCCAGCAGTTACTCTGACAGTTCTGGCTACACCTTC
v_gene: TRBV9; d_gene: TRBD1; j_gene: TRBJ1-6; abundance: .; CDR3aa: CASSVGPGGQNSPLHF; CDR3nt: TGTGCCAGCAGCGTAGGCCCAGGGGGCCAAAATTCACCCCTCCACTTT
v_gene: TRBV29-1; d_gene: .; j_gene: TRBJ2-1; abundance: .; CDR3aa: CSAGDNEQFF; CDR3nt: TGCAGCGCTGGAGACAATGAGCAGTTCTTC
v_gene: TRBV4-3; d_gene: .; j_gene: TRBJ2-6; abundance: .; CDR3aa: CASSGSTSGANVLTF; CDR3nt: TGCGCCTCGAGCGGCTCAACCTCTGGGGCCAACGTCCTGACTTTC
v_gene: TRBV7-9; d_gene: .; j_gene: TRBJ2-1; abundance: .; CDR3aa: CASSLREGGAYNEQFF; CDR3nt: TGTGCCAGCAGCTTACGGGAAGGGGGGGCATACAATGAGCAGTTCTTC
v_gene: TRBV27; d_gene: .; j_gene: TRBJ1-6; abundance: .; CDR3aa: CASRFRGWYDNSPLHF; CDR3nt: TGTGCCAGCAGATTCAGGGGTTGGTATGATAATTCACCCCTCCACTTT
v_gene: TRBV30; d_gene: .; j_gene: TRBJ1-1; abundance: .; CDR3aa: CAWSWQAEAFF; CDR3nt: TGTGCCTGGAGTTGGCAAGCTGAAGCTTTCTTT
v_gene: TRBV4-1; d_gene: .; j_gene: TRBJ1-5; abundance: .; CDR3aa: CASSQDINRINQPQHF; CDR3nt: TGCGCCAGCAGCCAAGATATCAACAGAATCAATCAGCCCCAGCATTTT
v_gene: TRBV12-3/TRBV12-4; d_gene: .; j_gene: TRBJ1-2; abundance: .; CDR3aa: CASSFQGVMGYTF; CDR3nt: TGTGCCAGCAGTTTTCAAGGGGTGATGGGCTACACCTTC
v_gene: TRBV5-4; d_gene: TRBD1; j_gene: TRBJ1-1; abundance: .; CDR3aa: CASSVDRVRSAEAFF; CDR3nt: TGTGCCAGCAGCGTGGACAGGGTACGGAGCGCTGAAGCTTTCTTT
v_gene: TRBV5-1; d_gene: .; j_gene: TRBJ1-6; abundance: .; CDR3aa: CASSLGQYNSPLHF; CDR3nt: TGCGCCAGCAGCTTGGGACAGTATAATTCACCCCTCCACTTT
v_gene: TRBV13; d_gene: .; j_gene: TRBJ1-5; abundance: .; CDR3aa: CASSLAGQPQHF; CDR3nt: TGTGCCAGCAGCTTAGCGGGTCAGCCCCAGCATTTT
v_gene: TRBV9; d_gene: .; j_gene: TRBJ2-7; abundance: .; CDR3aa: CASSVAPSAGYEQYF; CDR3nt: TGTGCCAGCAGCGTAGCCCCCTCTGCGGGCTACGAGCAGTACTTC
v_gene: TRBV29-1; d_gene: .; j_gene: TRBJ1-2; abundance: .; CDR3aa: CSVELGRNSYGYTF; CDR3nt: TGCAGCGTTGAACTGGGGAGAAATTCCTATGGCTACACCTTC
v_gene: TRBV5-1; d_gene: .; j_gene: TRBJ2-3; abundance: .; CDR3aa: CASRIQTSTDTQYF; CDR3nt: TGCGCCAGCAGAATCCAAACGAGTACAGATACGCAGTATTTT
v_gene: TRBV19; d_gene: .; j_gene: TRBJ1-5; abundance: once; CDR3aa: CASSPPGANNQPQHF; CDR3nt: TGTGCCAGTAGTCCCCCAGGGGCCAACAATCAGCCCCAGCATTTT
v_gene: TRBV27; d_gene: .; j_gene: TRBJ2-2; abundance: .; CDR3aa: CASSPLYTGELFF; CDR3nt: TGTGCCAGCAGTCCCTTATACACCGGGGAGCTGTTTTTT
v_gene: TRBV6-5; d_gene: .; j_gene: TRBJ1-1; abundance: .; CDR3aa: CASSYSVAEKNEAFF; CDR3nt: TGTGCCAGCAGTTACTCGGTCGCAGAAAAGAACGAAGCTTTCTTT
v_gene: TRBV4-1; d_gene: .; j_gene: TRBJ1-2; abundance: .; CDR3aa: CASSQEGGNQVIYGYTF; CDR3nt: TGCGCCAGCAGCCAAGAGGGCGGGAACCAAGTTATATATGGCTACACCTTC
v_gene: TRBV4-1; d_gene: .; j_gene: TRBJ1-2; abundance: .; CDR3aa: CASSQEPSAPYGYTF; CDR3nt: TGCGCCAGCAGCCAAGAGCCTAGCGCTCCCTATGGCTACACCTTC
v_gene: TRBV29-1; d_gene: .; j_gene: TRBJ2-2; abundance: .; CDR3aa: CSINLRTNTGELFF; CDR3nt: TGCAGCATAAACCTCAGGACAAACACCGGGGAGCTGTTTTTT
v_gene: TRBV15; d_gene: TRBD1; j_gene: TRBJ2-7; abundance: few; CDR3aa: CATSGDRGPYEQYF; CDR3nt: TGTGCCACCAGCGGAGACAGGGGACCCTACGAGCAGTACTTC
v_gene: TRBV4-2; d_gene: .; j_gene: TRBJ2-3; abundance: .; CDR3aa: CASSGGWILTDTQYF; CDR3nt: TGTGCCAGCAGCGGCGGGTGGATCTTAACAGATACGCAGTATTTT
v_gene: TRBV7-8; d_gene: TRBD2; j_gene: TRBJ2-3; abundance: few; CDR3aa: CASSSGGSTDTQYF; CDR3nt: TGTGCCAGCAGCTCCGGGGGGAGCACAGATACGCAGTATTTT
v_gene: TRBV7-9; d_gene: .; j_gene: TRBJ2-7; abundance: .; CDR3aa: CASSSKTGGYYEQYF; CDR3nt: TGTGCCAGCAGCTCCAAGACTGGCGGGTACTACGAGCAGTACTTC
v_gene: TRBV15; d_gene: .; j_gene: TRBJ1-1; abundance: .; CDR3aa: CATSRAPGEGEAFF; CDR3nt: TGTGCCACCAGCAGAGCCCCGGGAGAGGGCGAAGCTTTCTTT
v_gene: TRBV30; d_gene: .; j_gene: TRBJ1-6; abundance: .; CDR3aa: CAWNQGDCRNSPLHF; CDR3nt: TGTGCCTGGAACCAGGGTGATTGTAGGAATTCACCCCTCCACTTT
v_gene: TRBV4-1; d_gene: TRBD1; j_gene: TRBJ1-1; abundance: once; CDR3aa: CAARTGATEAFF; CDR3nt: TGCGCCGCCCGTACAGGGGCTACTGAAGCTTTCTTT
v_gene: TRBV4-2; d_gene: .; j_gene: TRBJ2-2; abundance: .; CDR3aa: CASSQSDYLNTGELFF; CDR3nt: TGTGCCAGCAGCCAAAGTGACTATCTTAACACCGGGGAGCTGTTTTTT
v_gene: TRBV2; d_gene: TRBD1; j_gene: TRBJ2-7; abundance: .; CDR3aa: CASRDGGQRYEQYF; CDR3nt: TGTGCCAGCAGGGATGGGGGACAGCGCTACGAGCAGTACTTC
v_gene: TRBV2; d_gene: .; j_gene: TRBJ2-7; abundance: .; CDR3aa: CASSEPQGVSYEQYF; CDR3nt: TGTGCCAGCAGTGAACCCCAGGGCGTCTCCTACGAGCAGTACTTC
v_gene: TRBV6-5; d_gene: .; j_gene: TRBJ1-1; abundance: .; CDR3aa: CATGRTEAFF; CDR3nt: TGTGCCACTGGCAGAACTGAAGCTTTCTTT
v_gene: TRBV28; d_gene: .; j_gene: TRBJ2-3; abundance: .; CDR3aa: CASSLTGDTDTQYF; CDR3nt: TGTGCCAGCAGTTTGACAGGAGACACAGATACGCAGTATTTT
v_gene: TRBV19; d_gene: .; j_gene: TRBJ2-2; abundance: .; CDR3aa: CASSIPLAQELFF; CDR3nt: TGTGCCAGTAGTATACCCCTAGCTCAGGAGCTGTTTTTT
v_gene: TRBV19; d_gene: TRBD1; j_gene: TRBJ1-5; abundance: .; CDR3aa: CASKGDRGRLSNQPQHF; CDR3nt: TGTGCCAGTAAAGGGGACAGGGGGCGCCTGAGTAATCAGCCCCAGCATTTT
v_gene: TRBV5-1; d_gene: TRBD2; j_gene: TRBJ2-1; abundance: .; CDR3aa: CASSVSGALSYNEQFF; CDR3nt: TGCGCCAGCAGCGTTAGCGGGGCCCTCTCCTACAATGAGCAGTTCTTC
v_gene: TRBV29-1; d_gene: .; j_gene: TRBJ1-2; abundance: .; CDR3aa: CSVAQGGGYTF; CDR3nt: TGCAGCGTCGCCCAGGGCGGTGGCTACACCTTC
v_gene: TRBV3-1/TRBV3-2; d_gene: TRBD1; j_gene: TRBJ2-3; abundance: .; CDR3aa: CASSQRTGTDTQYF; CDR3nt: TGTGCCAGCAGCCAACGGACAGGAACAGATACGCAGTATTTT
v_gene: TRBV11-2; d_gene: .; j_gene: TRBJ1-2; abundance: .; CDR3aa: CASSFHAGARGYTF; CDR3nt: TGTGCCAGCAGCTTCCATGCGGGGGCTCGTGGCTACACCTTC
v_gene: TRBV27; d_gene: .; j_gene: TRBJ1-1; abundance: .; CDR3aa: CASSTPAAGNTEAFF; CDR3nt: TGTGCCAGCAGTACCCCTGCCGCGGGGAACACTGAAGCTTTCTTT
v_gene: TRBV5-5; d_gene: TRBD2; j_gene: TRBJ2-7; abundance: .; CDR3aa: CASSPASGGHSYEQYF; CDR3nt: TGTGCCAGCAGCCCAGCTAGCGGGGGCCACTCCTACGAGCAGTACTTC
v_gene: TRBV7-9; d_gene: .; j_gene: TRBJ1-2; abundance: few; CDR3aa: CASSSSDTYYGYTF; CDR3nt: .
v_gene: TRBV11-1; d_gene: TRBD1; j_gene: TRBJ1-4; abundance: .; CDR3aa: CASSARDREEKLFF; CDR3nt: TGTGCCAGCAGCGCCCGGGACAGGGAGGAAAAACTGTTTTTT
v_gene: TRBV7-6; d_gene: .; j_gene: TRBJ2-7; abundance: .; CDR3aa: CASSSVVVPGVRFDEQYF; CDR3nt: TGTGCCAGCAGCTCCGTGGTGGTTCCCGGGGTAAGGTTCGACGAGCAGTACTTC